These 9 T cell receptor beta chains originate from one sample sequenced in a study of cytomegalovirus exposure and HLA in healthy donors. Researchers ran the PCR with 60 Vbeta and 13 Jbeta primers. The table came from immunoSEQ multiplex PCR; TCRdb's copy has only in-frame clones and leaves some out. The table records about 130,000 clones, around 83% of them present only once. Material for sequencing was PBMCs. The receptors derive from a human donor in good health.

The J gene is TRBJ1-4, the V gene TRBV7-2; 8 bases are a match to TRBD1. In germline, CDR1 is SGHTA, CDR2 FQGNSA. Germline trimming cut 5 bases from V and 1 base from J; bases unmatched to any gene: 12. The CDR3 is 18 amino acids. CDR3 coding DNA: TGTGCCAGCAGCATAACTCACAGGGGGATAGAAACTAATGAAAAACTGTTTTTT. It translates to CASSITHRGIETNEKLFF. Using reference TRBV7-2 and TRBJ1-4 for the parts outside the CDR3, the full variable domain is GAGVSQSPSNKVTEKGKDVELRCDPISGHTALYWYRQSLGQGLEFLIYFQGNSAPDKSGLPSDRFSAERTGGSVSTLTIQRTQQEDSAVYLCASSITHRGIETNEKLFFGSGTQLSVL.

This chain links TRBV27 with TRBJ2-7; 7 bases align to TRBD1. The CDR3 totals 14 residues. V gave up 5 bases and J gave up 3 bases; unmatched junction bases: 7. Germline V CDR1 and CDR2: MNHEY, SMNVEV (reference sequence). DNA of the CDR3: TGTGCCAGCAGTGGGACAGAGGGCAGCTACGAGCAGTACTTC. It encodes CASSGTEGSYEQYF.

The chain joins TRBV18 to TRBJ2-7, with D maybe TRBD1 (5 bases). Deletions cut 0 bases from V and 7 bases from J, with 10 bases between. Germline V gives CDR1 KGHSH, CDR2 LQKENI. The length of the CDR3 is 13 residues. CDR3 sequence (DNA): TGTGCCAGCTCACCACCAGGGGCGTGGGAGCAGTACTTC. As protein: CASSPPGAWEQYF.

The chain joins TRBV6-5 to TRBJ2-1; D is undetermined. The CDR3 has 11 residues. V was cut by 5 bases and J by 7 bases, with 6 bases left in between. Germline assignment: CDR1 MNHEY and CDR2 SVGAGI. The CDR3 reads CASSRRNEQFF. CDR3 bases: TGTGCCAGCAGTCGCAGGAATGAGCAGTTCTTC.

The genes are TRBV7-9 and TRBJ2-5, with D tentatively TRBD2 (6 bases). Germline V gives CDR1 SEHNR, CDR2 FQNEAQ (reference sequence). The CDR3 is made up of 16 amino acids. Trimming left V 5 bases short and J 5 bases short, with 21 bases between. The CDR3 protein is CASSKWDGTRGETQYF. DNA of the CDR3: TGTGCCAGCAGCAAATGGGACGGAACGCGGGGCGAGACCCAGTACTTC.

This clone was observed a handful of times. J is TRBJ1-5 and V is TRBV4-1; TRBD1 matches 8 bases. V was clipped by 4 bases and J by 2 bases; unmatched bases: 7. The germline CDR1 and CDR2 sequences are MGHRA and YSYEKL. This CDR3 is built from 16 residues. In nucleotides, the CDR3 is TGCGCCAGCAGCCCCTTAGGACAGGGTGGCAATCAGCCCCAGCATTTT. Its protein product is CASSPLGQGGNQPQHF.

J is TRBJ1-6 and V is TRBV6-5, with TRBD1 matching 8 bases. The CDR3 covers 14 residues. With 6 bases clipped from V and 9 bases from J, the junction kept 7 bases outside the gene matches. The V gene's germline CDR1 is MNHEY and CDR2 SVGAGI. CDR3 sequence (DNA): TGTGCCAGCAGACGAACAGGGGGAGGTTCACCCCTCCACTTT. Encoded protein: CASRRTGGGSPLHF.

This rearrangement joins TRBV10-3 to TRBJ1-5; the match to TRBD1 covers 9 bases. The CDR3 runs to 13 residues. The J segment lost 5 bases and the V segment lost 7 bases, leaving 3 bases of the junction unmatched. Per the germline V gene, CDR1 is ENHRY and CDR2 is SYGVKD. The CDR3: CAIKRDRDQPQHF. The CDR3 nucleotides are TGTGCCATCAAGAGGGACAGGGATCAGCCCCAGCATTTT.

As regards this clone: Distinct nucleotide sequences in the sample also encode this CDR3. The chain couples TRBV27 to TRBJ1-1; D perhaps matches TRBD1 (5 bases). The CDR3 spans 15 residues. Germline CDR1 is MNHEY and CDR2 is SMNVEV (reference sequence). V was trimmed by 2 bases and J by 1 base, leaving 11 bases between them. The CDR3 reads CASSLSTGGNTEAFF. As DNA, the CDR3 is TGTGCCAGCAGTTTAAGTACGGGGGGGAACACTGAAGCTTTCTTT.